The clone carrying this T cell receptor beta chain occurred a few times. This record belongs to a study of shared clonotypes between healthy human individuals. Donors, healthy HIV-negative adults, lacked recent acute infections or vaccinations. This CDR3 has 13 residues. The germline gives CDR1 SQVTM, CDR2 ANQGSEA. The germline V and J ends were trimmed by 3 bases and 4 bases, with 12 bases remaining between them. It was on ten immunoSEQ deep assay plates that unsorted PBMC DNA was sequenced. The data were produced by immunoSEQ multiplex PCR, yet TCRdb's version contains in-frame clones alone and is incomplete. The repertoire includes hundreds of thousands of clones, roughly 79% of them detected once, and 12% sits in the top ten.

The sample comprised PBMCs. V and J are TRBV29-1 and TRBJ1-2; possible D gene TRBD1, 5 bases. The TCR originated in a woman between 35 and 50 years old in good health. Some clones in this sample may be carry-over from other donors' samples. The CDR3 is CSVEGQRIYGYTF. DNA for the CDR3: TGCAGCGTTGAGGGGCAGAGGATCTATGGCTACACCTTC.